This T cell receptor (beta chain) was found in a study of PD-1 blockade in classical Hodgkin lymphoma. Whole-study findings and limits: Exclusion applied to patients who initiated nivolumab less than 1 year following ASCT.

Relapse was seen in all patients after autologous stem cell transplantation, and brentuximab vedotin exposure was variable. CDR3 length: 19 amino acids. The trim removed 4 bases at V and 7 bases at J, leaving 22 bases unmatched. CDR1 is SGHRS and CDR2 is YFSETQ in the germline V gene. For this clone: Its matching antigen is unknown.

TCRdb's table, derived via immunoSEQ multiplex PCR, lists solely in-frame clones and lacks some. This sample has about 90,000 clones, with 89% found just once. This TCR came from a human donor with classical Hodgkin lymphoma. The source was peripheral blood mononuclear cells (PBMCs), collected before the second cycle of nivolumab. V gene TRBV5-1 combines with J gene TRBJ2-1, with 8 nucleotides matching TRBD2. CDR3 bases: TGCGCCAGCAGCGGGACCACTAGCGGAGGGAGCCGAGCTTGGAATGAGCAGTTCTTC. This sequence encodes CASSGTTSGGSRAWNEQFF.